These T cell receptor beta chains were read from a single sample in a study of response to subunit inactivated influenza vaccine. Using its own MiXCR run on the RT-PCR reads, TCRdb lists one record per CDR3 protein. The table includes 450,000 to 550,000 distinct CDR3 sequences, about 25% detected once. The input for sequencing was CD4+ T cells sorted from PBMCs, taken 4 to 6 days after vaccination. The receptors were sampled from a man aged 45-60 years who received an inactivated influenza vaccine. Each CDR3 is given with its conserved first and last residue. The order of the fields is J gene, D gene, clone size, V gene, CDR3 protein, CDR3 DNA. A D gene is named only where the DNA matches it firmly. Size is omitted from some rows. Given values are once, few, many or a class for expanded clones.

J: TRBJ2-7
D: NA
size: few
V: TRBV5-1
CDR3: CASSFGTFSYEQYF
DNA: TGCGCCAGCAGCTTCGGGACTTTCTCCTACGAGCAGTACTTC

J: TRBJ1-5
D: TRBD1
size: few
V: TRBV9
CDR3: CASSAGTGHQPQHF
DNA: TGTGCCAGCAGCGCTGGGACAGGGCATCAGCCCCAGCATTTT

J: TRBJ2-6
D: NA
size: NA
V: TRBV29-1
CDR3: CSVGTFSGANVLTF
DNA: TGCAGCGTTGGAACCTTCTCTGGGGCCAACGTCCTGACTTTC

J: TRBJ1-4
D: NA
size: NA
V: TRBV7-9
CDR3: CASSSRTNEKLFF
DNA: TGTGCCAGCAGCTCCAGAACTAATGAAAAACTGTTTTTT

J: TRBJ1-2
D: NA
size: NA
V: TRBV7-2
CDR3: CASSPETGGQSGYTF
DNA: TGTGCCAGCAGCCCCGAGACGGGGGGGCAGTCTGGCTACACCTTC

J: TRBJ1-3
D: TRBD1
size: few
V: TRBV5-6
CDR3: CASSRQGAFSGNTIYF
DNA: TGTGCCAGCAGCAGACAGGGAGCCTTCTCTGGAAACACCATATATTTT

J: TRBJ2-1
D: NA
size: few
V: TRBV10-3
CDR3: CAISGQYEQFF
DNA: TGTGCCATCAGTGGGCAGTATGAGCAGTTCTTC

J: TRBJ1-4
D: NA
size: NA
V: TRBV20-1
CDR3: CSARDVVNEKLFF
DNA: TGCAGTGCTAGAGATGTGGTAAATGAAAAACTGTTTTTT

J: TRBJ2-3
D: TRBD2
size: few
V: TRBV28
CDR3: CASSLWLAGGATQYF
DNA: TGTGCCAGCAGTTTATGGTTAGCGGGGGGTGCGACGCAGTATTTT

J: TRBJ2-2
D: NA
size: few
V: TRBV20-1
CDR3: CSAENTGELFF
DNA: TGCAGTGCGGAAAACACCGGGGAGCTGTTTTTT

J: TRBJ1-5
D: NA
size: few
V: TRBV28
CDR3: CASTEIGGAPQPQHF
DNA: TGTGCCAGCACCGAGATCGGGGGCGCCCCTCAGCCCCAGCATTTT

J: TRBJ2-5
D: NA
size: NA
V: TRBV29-1
CDR3: CSVDFGEETQYF
DNA: TGCAGCGTTGATTTCGGGGAAGAGACCCAGTACTTC

J: TRBJ2-7
D: NA
size: NA
V: TRBV4-2
CDR3: CASSPDLGVRSYEQYF
DNA: TGTGCCAGCAGCCCAGATTTGGGGGTCCGCTCCTACGAGCAGTACTTC

J: TRBJ2-7
D: NA
size: NA
V: TRBV7-2
CDR3: CASSLQTEYEQYF
DNA: TGTGCCAGCAGCTTACAGACGGAGTACGAGCAGTACTTC

J: TRBJ2-5
D: NA
size: NA
V: TRBV3-1
CDR3: CASSFRTDRIGETQYF
DNA: TGTGCCAGCAGCTTTCGAACCGACAGGATAGGCGAGACCCAGTACTTC

J: TRBJ2-7
D: TRBD2
size: NA
V: TRBV20-1
CDR3: CSARGTSGRIGYF
DNA: TGCAGTGCTAGGGGGACTAGCGGGAGGATAGGATACTTC

J: TRBJ1-2
D: TRBD1
size: few
V: TRBV28
CDR3: CASRPEGATPYGYTF
DNA: TGTGCCAGCAGACCCGAGGGGGCGACTCCCTATGGCTACACCTTC

J: TRBJ2-3
D: TRBD2
size: NA
V: TRBV5-1
CDR3: CASSLVGRALDTQYF
DNA: TGCGCCAGCAGCTTGGTCGGGAGGGCCCTCGATACGCAGTATTTT

J: TRBJ2-3
D: NA
size: few
V: TRBV29-1
CDR3: CSVYLPGVHTQYF
DNA: TGCAGCGTTTACTTACCAGGGGTGCATACGCAGTATTTT

J: TRBJ2-3
D: NA
size: NA
V: TRBV7-8
CDR3: CASSPHVSVFVTDTQYF
DNA: TGTGCCAGCAGCCCCCACGTTAGCGTTTTTGTCACAGATACGCAGTATTTT

J: TRBJ2-7
D: NA
size: NA
V: TRBV29-1
CDR3: CSVYTLSYEQYF
DNA: TGCAGCGTCTACACCCTCTCCTACGAGCAGTACTTC

J: TRBJ2-3
D: NA
size: few
V: TRBV4-3
CDR3: CASSQDRAQGPDTQYF
DNA: TGCGCCAGCAGCCAAGATCGAGCCCAAGGGCCAGATACGCAGTATTTT

J: TRBJ1-2
D: NA
size: few
V: TRBV5-1
CDR3: CASSGQSNYGYTF
DNA: TGCGCCAGCAGCGGACAGAGTAACTATGGCTACACCTTC

J: TRBJ2-2
D: NA
size: NA
V: TRBV5-5
CDR3: CASSLAATANTGELFF
DNA: TGTGCCAGCAGCTTGGCCGCTACAGCGAACACCGGGGAGCTGTTTTTT

J: TRBJ1-1
D: NA
size: few
V: TRBV6-6
CDR3: CASSFTTQGYTEAFF
DNA: TGTGCCAGCAGTTTCACAACACAGGGTTACACTGAAGCTTTCTTT